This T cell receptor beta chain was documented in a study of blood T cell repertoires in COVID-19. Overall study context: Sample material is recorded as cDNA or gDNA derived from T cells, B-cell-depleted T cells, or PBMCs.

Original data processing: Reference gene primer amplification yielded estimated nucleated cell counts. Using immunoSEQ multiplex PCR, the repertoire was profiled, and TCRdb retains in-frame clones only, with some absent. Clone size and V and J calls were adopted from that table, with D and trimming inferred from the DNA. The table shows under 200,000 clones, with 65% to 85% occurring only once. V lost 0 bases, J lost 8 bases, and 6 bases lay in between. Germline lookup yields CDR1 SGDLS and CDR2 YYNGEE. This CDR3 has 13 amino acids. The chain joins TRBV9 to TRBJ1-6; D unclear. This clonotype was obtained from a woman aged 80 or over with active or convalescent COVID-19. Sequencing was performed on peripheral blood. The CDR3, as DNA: TGTGCCAGCAGCGTAGTCGAGGATTCACCCCTCCACTTT. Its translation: CASSVVEDSPLHF.